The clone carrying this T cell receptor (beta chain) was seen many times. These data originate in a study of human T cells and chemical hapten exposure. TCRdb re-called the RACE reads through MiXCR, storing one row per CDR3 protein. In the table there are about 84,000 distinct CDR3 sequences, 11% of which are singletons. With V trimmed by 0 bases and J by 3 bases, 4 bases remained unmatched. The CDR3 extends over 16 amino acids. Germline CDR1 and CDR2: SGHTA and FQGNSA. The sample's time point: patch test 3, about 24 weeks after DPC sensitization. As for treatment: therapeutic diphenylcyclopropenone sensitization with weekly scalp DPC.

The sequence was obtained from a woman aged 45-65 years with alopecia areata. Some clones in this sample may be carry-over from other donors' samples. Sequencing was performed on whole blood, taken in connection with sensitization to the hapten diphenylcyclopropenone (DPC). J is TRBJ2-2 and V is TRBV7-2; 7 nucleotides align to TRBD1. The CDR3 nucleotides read TGTGCCAGCAGCTTAGCAGGGGGCCGTTACACCGGGGAGCTGTTTTTT. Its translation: CASSLAGGRYTGELFF.